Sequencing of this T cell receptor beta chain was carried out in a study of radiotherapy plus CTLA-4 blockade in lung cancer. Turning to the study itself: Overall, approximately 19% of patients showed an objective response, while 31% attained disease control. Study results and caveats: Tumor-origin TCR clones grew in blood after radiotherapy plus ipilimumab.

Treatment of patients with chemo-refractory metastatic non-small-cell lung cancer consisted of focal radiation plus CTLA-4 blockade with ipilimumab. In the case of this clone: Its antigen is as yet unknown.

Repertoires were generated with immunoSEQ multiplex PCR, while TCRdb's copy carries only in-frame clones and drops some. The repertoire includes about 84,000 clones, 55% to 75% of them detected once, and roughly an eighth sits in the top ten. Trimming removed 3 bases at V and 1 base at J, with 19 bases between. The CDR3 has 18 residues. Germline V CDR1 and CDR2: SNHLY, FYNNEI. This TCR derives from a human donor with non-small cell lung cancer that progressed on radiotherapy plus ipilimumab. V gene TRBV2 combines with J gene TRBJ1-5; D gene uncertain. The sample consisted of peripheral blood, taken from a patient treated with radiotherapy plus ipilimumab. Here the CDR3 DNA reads TGTGCCAGCAGTGAGCCTTCCGGAGTAGCGCTGAGCAATCAGCCCCAGCATTTT. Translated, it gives CASSEPSGVALSNQPQHF. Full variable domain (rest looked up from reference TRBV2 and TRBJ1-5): EPEVTQTPSHQVTQMGQEVILRCVPISNHLYFYWYRQILGQKVEFLVSFYNNEISEKSEIFDDQFSVERPDGSNFTLKIRSTKLEDSAMYFCASSEPSGVALSNQPQHFGDGTRLSIL.